Sequencing of this TCR beta chain was carried out in a study of blood T cell repertoires in COVID-19. Study details: The samples span acute and convalescent COVID-19 from the United States, Italy and Spain. PBMCs, B-cell-depleted T cells, or T cells provided the cDNA or gDNA that made up the material.

Methods used by the authors: The authors estimated nucleated cell counts from reference gene primer amplification. Method: immunoSEQ multiplex PCR; TCRdb's copy keeps in-frame clones and lacks some. Clone size and V and J calls were adopted from that table, with D and trimming inferred from the DNA. The data hold 70,000 or so clones, with around 89% observed a single time. V lost 5 bases, J lost 4 bases, and 1 base stayed unmatched. Germline CDR1 is MNHEY and CDR2 is SVGAGI. The CDR3 loop spans 13 amino acids. The sequence came from a woman of 80 years or more with active COVID-19. The specimen was peripheral blood. The chain combines TRBV6-5 with TRBJ2-4; 8 bases line up with TRBD1. CDR3 region: CASSRTGKNIQYF. CDR3 in DNA: TGTGCCAGCAGTAGGACAGGGAAAAACATTCAGTACTTC.